This T cell receptor (beta chain) was profiled in a study of blood T cell repertoires in COVID-19. CDR3 length: 15 residues. V lost 5 bases and J lost 8; bases outside the gene matches: 6. Looked up from germline, CDR1 is LGHDT and CDR2 is YNNKEL (reference sequence). Produced via immunoSEQ multiplex PCR; TCRdb's table is partial and in-frame only. The data show 390,000 or so clones, roughly nine tenths seen once. This clonotype was obtained from a man aged 18 to 29 who had recovered from COVID-19. Material for sequencing was PBMCs or T cells enriched from blood (not recorded which). This chain connects TRBV3-1 (or the pseudogene TRBV3-2) to TRBJ1-6; 10 nucleotides line up with TRBD1. CDR3 in amino acids: CASSSRDRGYSPLHF. As DNA, the CDR3 is TGTGCCAGCAGCTCCCGGGACAGGGGCTATTCACCCCTCCACTTT.